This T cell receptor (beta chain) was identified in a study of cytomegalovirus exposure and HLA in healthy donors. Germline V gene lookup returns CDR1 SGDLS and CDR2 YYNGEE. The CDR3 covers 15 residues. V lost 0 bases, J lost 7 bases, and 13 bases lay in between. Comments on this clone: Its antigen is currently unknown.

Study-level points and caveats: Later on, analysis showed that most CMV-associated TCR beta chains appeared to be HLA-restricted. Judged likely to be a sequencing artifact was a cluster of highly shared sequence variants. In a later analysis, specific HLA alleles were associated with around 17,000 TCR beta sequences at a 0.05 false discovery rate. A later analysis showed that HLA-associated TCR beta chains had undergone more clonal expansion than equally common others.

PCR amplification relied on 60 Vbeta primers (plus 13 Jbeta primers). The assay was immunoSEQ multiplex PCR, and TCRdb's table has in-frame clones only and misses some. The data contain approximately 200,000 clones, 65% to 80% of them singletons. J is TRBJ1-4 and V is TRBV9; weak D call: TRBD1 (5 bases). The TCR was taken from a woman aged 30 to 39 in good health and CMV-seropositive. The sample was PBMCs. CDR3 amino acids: CASSVGGLGGEKLFF. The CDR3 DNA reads TGTGCCAGCAGCGTAGGGGGACTTGGAGGTGAAAAACTGTTTTTT.